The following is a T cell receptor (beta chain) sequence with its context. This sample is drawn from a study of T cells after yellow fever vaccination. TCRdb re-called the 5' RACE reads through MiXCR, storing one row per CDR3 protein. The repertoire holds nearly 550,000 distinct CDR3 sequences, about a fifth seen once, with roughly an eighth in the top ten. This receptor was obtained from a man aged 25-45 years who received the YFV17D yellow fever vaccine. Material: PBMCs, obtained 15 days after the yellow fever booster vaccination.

CDR3 region: CASSFWADSRQETQYF. In DNA form, the CDR3 reads TGCGCCAGCAGCTTCTGGGCCGACAGTCGCCAAGAGACCCAGTACTTC. The chain recombines TRBV5-1 with TRBJ2-5; maybe TRBD1 (5 bases). CDR3 size: 16 residues. CDR1 and CDR2 (germline): SGHRS, YFSETQ. V lost 2 bases and J lost 1, with 15 bases in between.